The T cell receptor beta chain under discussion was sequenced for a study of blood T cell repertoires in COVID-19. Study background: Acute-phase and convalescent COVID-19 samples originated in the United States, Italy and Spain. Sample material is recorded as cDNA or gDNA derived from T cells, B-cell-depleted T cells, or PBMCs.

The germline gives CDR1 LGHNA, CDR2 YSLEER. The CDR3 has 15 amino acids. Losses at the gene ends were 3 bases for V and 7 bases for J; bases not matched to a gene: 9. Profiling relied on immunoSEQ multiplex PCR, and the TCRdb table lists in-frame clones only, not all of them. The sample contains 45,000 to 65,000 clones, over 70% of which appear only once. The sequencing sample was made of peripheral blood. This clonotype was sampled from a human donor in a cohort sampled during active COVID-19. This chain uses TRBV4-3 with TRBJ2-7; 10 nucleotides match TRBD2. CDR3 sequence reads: CASSHRTSGKGEQYF. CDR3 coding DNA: TGCGCCAGCAGCCACCGGACTAGCGGTAAGGGGGAGCAGTACTTC.